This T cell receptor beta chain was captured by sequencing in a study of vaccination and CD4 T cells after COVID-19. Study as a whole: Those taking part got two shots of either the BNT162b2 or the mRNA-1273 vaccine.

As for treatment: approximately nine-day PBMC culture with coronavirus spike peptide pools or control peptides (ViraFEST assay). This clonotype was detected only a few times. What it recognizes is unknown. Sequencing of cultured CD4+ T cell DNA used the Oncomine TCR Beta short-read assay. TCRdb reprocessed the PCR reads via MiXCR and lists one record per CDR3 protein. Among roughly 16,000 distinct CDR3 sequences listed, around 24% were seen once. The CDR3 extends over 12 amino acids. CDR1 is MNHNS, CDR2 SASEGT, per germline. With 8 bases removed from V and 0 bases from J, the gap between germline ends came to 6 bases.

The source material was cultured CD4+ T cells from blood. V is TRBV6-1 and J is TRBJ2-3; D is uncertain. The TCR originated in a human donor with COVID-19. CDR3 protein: CASATSTDTQYF. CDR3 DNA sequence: TGTGCCAGCGCCACGAGCACAGATACGCAGTATTTT.